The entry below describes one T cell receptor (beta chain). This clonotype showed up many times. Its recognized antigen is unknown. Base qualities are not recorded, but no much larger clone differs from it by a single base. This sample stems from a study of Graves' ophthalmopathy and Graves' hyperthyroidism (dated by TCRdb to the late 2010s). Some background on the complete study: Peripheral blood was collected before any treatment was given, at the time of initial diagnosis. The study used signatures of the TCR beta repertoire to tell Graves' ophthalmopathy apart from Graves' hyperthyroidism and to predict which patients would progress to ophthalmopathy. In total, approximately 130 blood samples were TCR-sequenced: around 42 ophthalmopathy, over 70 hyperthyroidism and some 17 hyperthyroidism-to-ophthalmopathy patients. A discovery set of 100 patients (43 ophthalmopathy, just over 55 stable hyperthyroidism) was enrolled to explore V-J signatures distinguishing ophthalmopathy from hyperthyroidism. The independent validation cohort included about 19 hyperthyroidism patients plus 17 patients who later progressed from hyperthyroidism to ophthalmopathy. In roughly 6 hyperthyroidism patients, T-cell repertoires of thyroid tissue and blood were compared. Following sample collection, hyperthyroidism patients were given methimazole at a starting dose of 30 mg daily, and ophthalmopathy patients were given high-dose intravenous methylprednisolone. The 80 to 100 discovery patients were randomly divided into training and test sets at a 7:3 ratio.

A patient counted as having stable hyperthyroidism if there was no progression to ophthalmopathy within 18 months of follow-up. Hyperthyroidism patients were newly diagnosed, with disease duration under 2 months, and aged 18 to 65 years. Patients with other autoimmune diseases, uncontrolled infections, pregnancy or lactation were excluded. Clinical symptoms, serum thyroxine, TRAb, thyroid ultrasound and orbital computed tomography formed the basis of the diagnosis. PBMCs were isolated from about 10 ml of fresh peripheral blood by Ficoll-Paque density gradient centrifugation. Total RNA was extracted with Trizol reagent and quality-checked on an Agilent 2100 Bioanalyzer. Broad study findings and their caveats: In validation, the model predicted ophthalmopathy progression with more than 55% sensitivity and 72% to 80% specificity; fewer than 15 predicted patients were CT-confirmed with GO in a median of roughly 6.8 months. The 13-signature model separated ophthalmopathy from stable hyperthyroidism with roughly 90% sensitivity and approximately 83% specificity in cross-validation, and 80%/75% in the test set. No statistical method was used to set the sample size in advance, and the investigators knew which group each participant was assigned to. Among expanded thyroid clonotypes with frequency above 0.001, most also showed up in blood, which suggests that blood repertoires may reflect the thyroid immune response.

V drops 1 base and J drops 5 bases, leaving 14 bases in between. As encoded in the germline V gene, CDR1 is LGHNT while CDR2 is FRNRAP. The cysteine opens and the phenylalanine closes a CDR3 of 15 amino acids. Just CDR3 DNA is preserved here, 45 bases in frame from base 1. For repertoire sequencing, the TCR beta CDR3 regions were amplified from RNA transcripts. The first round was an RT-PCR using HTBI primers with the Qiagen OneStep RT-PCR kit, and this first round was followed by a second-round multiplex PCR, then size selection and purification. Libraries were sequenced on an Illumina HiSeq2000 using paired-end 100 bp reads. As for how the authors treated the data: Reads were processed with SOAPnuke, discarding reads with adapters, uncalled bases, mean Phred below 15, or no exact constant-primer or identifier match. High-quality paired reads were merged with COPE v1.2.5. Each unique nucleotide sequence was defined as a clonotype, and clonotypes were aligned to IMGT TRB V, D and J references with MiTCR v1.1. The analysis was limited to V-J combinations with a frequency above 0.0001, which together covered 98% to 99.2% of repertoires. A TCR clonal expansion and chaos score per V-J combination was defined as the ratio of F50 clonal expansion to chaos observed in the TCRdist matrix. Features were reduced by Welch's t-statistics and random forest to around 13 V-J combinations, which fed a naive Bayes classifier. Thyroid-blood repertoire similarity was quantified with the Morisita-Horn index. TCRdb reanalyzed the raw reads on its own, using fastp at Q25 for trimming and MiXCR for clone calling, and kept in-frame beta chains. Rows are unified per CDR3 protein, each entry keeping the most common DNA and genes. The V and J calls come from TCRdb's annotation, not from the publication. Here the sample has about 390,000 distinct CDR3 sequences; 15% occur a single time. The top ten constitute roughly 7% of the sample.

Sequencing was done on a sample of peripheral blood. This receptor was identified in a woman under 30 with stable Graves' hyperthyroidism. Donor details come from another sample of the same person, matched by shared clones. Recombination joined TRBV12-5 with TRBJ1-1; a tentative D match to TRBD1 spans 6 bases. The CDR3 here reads CASGLGTGGTTEAFF. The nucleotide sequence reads TGTGCTAGTGGTTTGGGTACGGGAGGGACAACTGAAGCTTTCTTT.